The 13 T cell receptor beta chains in this list originate from one sample, sequenced in a study of T cells in Graves' hyperthyroidism and ophthalmopathy. Authors of the study amplified TCR beta CDR3 regions from RNA transcripts. First-round RT-PCR of the TCR CDR3 relied on the HTBI primer set. TCRdb re-called the multiplex PCR reads with MiXCR, one entry per CDR3 protein. Here the sample spans around 350,000 distinct CDR3 sequences, 13% to 15% being singletons. Sequenced input: blood. Receptors were obtained from a woman aged 55-70 years with Graves' ophthalmopathy.

This clonotype was detected ten times or more. The chain is built from TRBV3-1 and TRBJ1-1; 8 nucleotides match TRBD1. The CDR3 is 16 amino acids. Trimming cost V 4 bases and J 0 bases; bases outside gene matches: 7. Germline CDR1 is LGHDT and CDR2 is YNNKEL (reference sequence). CDR3 DNA sequence: TGTGCCAGCAGCCTGCGGACAGGGCTCATGAACACTGAAGCTTTCTTT. Translating it yields CASSLRTGLMNTEAFF.

This clonotype was picked up a small number of times. The V and J genes are TRBV2 and TRBJ1-6, with D possibly being TRBD1 (5 bases). The CDR3 contains 14 residues. V shed 6 bases and J shed 10 bases, with 16 bases lying between them. Germline values: CDR1 SNHLY, CDR2 FYNNEI. The CDR3 sequence is CASRGDGAGSPLHF. CDR3 coding DNA: TGTGCCAGCAGAGGGGACGGCGCGGGGTCACCCCTCCACTTT.

V usage is TRBV6-1 and J usage is TRBJ2-7; D is uncertain. The CDR3 spans 12 residues. V was trimmed by 8 bases and J by 4 bases, leaving 12 bases between them. Germline V lookup: CDR1 MNHNS, CDR2 SASEGT. CDR3 sequence reads: CASGRIPYEQYF. CDR3 in DNA: TGTGCCAGCGGGCGTATCCCGTACGAGCAGTACTTC.

This clonotype was detected many times. CDR3 in amino acids: CASSVSLAGGEDTQYF. The CDR3 coding sequence is TGTGCCAGCAGTGTATCGCTAGCGGGAGGAGAAGATACGCAGTATTTT. The genes are TRBV2 and TRBJ2-3; 11 bases agree with TRBD2. The CDR3 extends over 16 amino acids. CDR1 and CDR2 from the germline V gene are SNHLY and FYNNEI. V dropped 4 bases and J dropped 5; count of bases not matched to a gene: 8.

Details on this clonotype: Possible read error: a much larger clone is one base away. The J gene is TRBJ2-1, the V gene TRBV7-3, with 13 bases aligning to TRBD2. Germline CDR1 and CDR2: SGHTA and FQGTGA. The CDR3 runs 14 residues. The DNA of the CDR3 is TGTGCCAGCAGGACTAGCGGGAGGTCCAATAAGCAGTTCTTC. This codes for CASRTSGRSNKQFF.

This clonotype was detected many times. This chain links TRBV12-3 or TRBV12-4 with TRBJ2-2; TRBD2 aligns across 14 bases. The CDR3 runs 15 residues. V dropped 6 bases and J dropped 8; count of bases not matched to a gene: 5. As DNA, the CDR3 is TGTGCCAGCAGCCCGGGACTAGCGGGAGCTGGGGAGCTGTTTTTT. Encoded protein: CASSPGLAGAGELFF.

This rearrangement joins TRBV5-1 to TRBJ2-6; no firm D call. V lost 4 bases and J lost 0, with 17 bases in between. CDR1 is SGHRS and CDR2 is YFSETQ in the germline V gene. This CDR3 region has 18 residues. The CDR3 DNA sequence: TGCGCCAGCAGCCCCGGCGGATTGGGTACCTCTGGGGCCAACGTCCTGACTTTC. Translation: CASSPGGLGTSGANVLTF. The whole variable domain, remainder taken from reference TRBV5-1 and TRBJ2-6, is KAGVTQTPRYLIKTRGQQVTLSCSPISGHRSVSWYQQTPGQGLQFLFEYFSETQRNKGNFPGRFSGRQFSNSRSEMNVSTLELGDSALYLCASSPGGLGTSGANVLTFGAGSRLTVL.

This clonotype was seen many times. V is TRBV12-3 or TRBV12-4 and J is TRBJ2-2; D not resolved. Deletions cut 11 bases from V and 5 bases from J, with 12 bases between. This CDR3 region has 12 residues. The CDR3 loop reads CALGRRTGELFF. In nucleotides, the CDR3 is TGTGCCTTAGGGCGACGGACCGGGGAGCTGTTTTTT.

To note about this clonotype: A read error is possible here, since a much larger clone lies one base away. This chain links TRBV28 with TRBJ1-3; no definite D call. Between the trimmed V and J ends, which lost 11 bases and 9 bases, there was a span of 20 bases. Germline V gives CDR1 MDHEN, CDR2 SYDVKM. The CDR3 spans 13 residues. CDR3 nucleotide sequence: TGTGCCGGCACCATCCGGTCCGGGAGCACCATATATTTT. Translation gives CAGTIRSGSTIYF.

This clonotype showed up many times. CDR3 sequence: CATSRDLGLAADNEQFF. The CDR3 DNA reads as TGTGCCACCAGCAGAGATCTCGGACTAGCGGCAGACAATGAGCAGTTCTTC. The chain recombines TRBV15 with TRBJ2-1; 10 nucleotides match TRBD2. The germline CDR1 and CDR2 sequences are LNHNV and YYDKDF (reference sequence). The trim removed 0 bases at V and 5 bases at J, leaving 7 bases unmatched. The CDR3 runs to 17 residues.

There are a few counts of this clonotype. The CDR3 is CASIGPGTTSTDTQYF. CDR3 nucleotide sequence: TGTGCCAGCATCGGCCCCGGGACTACTAGCACAGATACGCAGTATTTT. The chain uses TRBV13 and TRBJ2-3; 7 nucleotides line up with TRBD2. Germline CDR1 and CDR2: PRHDT and FYEKMQ (reference sequence). V shed 7 bases, J shed 0 bases, and the junction held 10 bases outside the gene matches. The CDR3 loop spans 16 amino acids.

V and J are TRBV20-1 and TRBJ2-5; 13 bases are shared with TRBD2. Germline V lookup: CDR1 DFQATT, CDR2 SNEGSKA (reference sequence). The CDR3 has 15 amino acids. J lost 4 bases, V lost 6 bases, and 8 bases had no gene match. This CDR3 reads CSARGTSGNSETQYF. The DNA of the CDR3 is TGCAGTGCCAGGGGGACTAGCGGGAATTCAGAGACCCAGTACTTC.

This clonotype was picked up many times. The CDR3 bases are TGCAGTGCCGAACATCAACTAGCGGGAGGAGGCCAAGAGACCCAGTACTTC. It is translated as CSAEHQLAGGGQETQYF. The chain couples TRBV20-1 to TRBJ2-5; TRBD2 matches 12 bases. The junction had 12 bases not matched to a gene; V was cut back by 6 bases and J by 1 base. The CDR3 consists of 17 residues. From germline, CDR1 is DFQATT and CDR2 SNEGSKA (reference sequence).